This T cell receptor (beta chain) originates from a study of T cell repertoires in ileal Crohn's disease. Turning to the study itself: About 36% were active smokers at surgery; median disease duration was roughly 7.9 years. Thiopurines (around 10) or anti-TNF agents (roughly 18) were given postoperatively to about half. Surgery for a complication: stricturing in 61%, penetrating in about 39%.

Germline CDR1 reads LNHDA; CDR2 reads SQIVND (reference sequence). This CDR3 has 14 amino acids. Deletions cut 3 bases from V and 2 bases from J, with 10 bases between. Generated by immunoSEQ multiplex PCR, the TCRdb table keeps only in-frame clones and is missing some. The sample shows tens of thousands of clones, just under 80% of them seen only once. Patients were adults with ileal or ileocolonic Crohn's disease needing resection. Sequences were obtained from ileal tissue. This clonotype was sampled from an adult with Crohn's disease. The chain combines TRBV19 with TRBJ1-2; D not certain. CDR3 DNA: TGTGCCAGTAGTATTTACCCGACAAACTATGGCTACACCTTC. This sequence encodes CASSIYPTNYGYTF.